This T cell receptor beta chain is from a study of blood T cell repertoires in COVID-19. Study as a whole: Samples taken during acute and convalescent COVID-19 were collected in the United States, Italy and Spain. From T cells, B-cell-depleted T cells, or PBMCs came the material, which was cDNA or gDNA.

Seattle-derived patients entered the study during active infection and were followed longitudinally. V was pared by 5 bases and J by 6 bases, with 5 bases of the junction left unmatched. This CDR3 has 16 amino acids. CDR1 is MNHEY, CDR2 SVGEGT, per germline. Profiling relied on immunoSEQ multiplex PCR, and the TCRdb table lists in-frame clones only, not all of them. The sample has roughly 200,000 clones, around 79% seen once; the top ten hold under 7%. The V call is TRBV6-2 or TRBV6-3, the J call TRBJ1-6, with 12 bases fitting TRBD1. Sequencing input: peripheral blood. This receptor was identified in a woman aged 40 to 50 with COVID-19, enrolled during active disease. In DNA, the CDR3 is TGTGCCAGCAGTCTGGGACAGGGGGCGCGTAATTCACCCCTCCACTTT. Translated: CASSLGQGARNSPLHF.